A single T cell receptor beta chain is shown here with its context. Its antigen is not identified. The sample is drawn from a study of cytomegalovirus exposure and HLA in healthy donors. Overall study context: The roughly 110 validation repertoires were produced on the same platform as the approximately 620 repertoires of the first cohort. This was reported in a later analysis. General study findings and limits: Cytomegalovirus-associated status was assigned to 164 TCR beta chains.

TCRdb keeps only in-frame clones here, not all; method: immunoSEQ multiplex PCR. This sample has 95,000 to 150,000 clones, with around 86% found just once. It was the 120-subject validation cohort, separate from the approximately 670-subject first cohort, to which the donors belonged. With V trimmed by 5 bases and J by 5 bases, 7 bases remained unmatched. This CDR3 has 15 residues. Germline CDR1 reads SGHVS; CDR2 reads FNYEAQ. This receptor was obtained from a woman younger than 35 in good health and CMV-seronegative. The sequenced sample was PBMCs. V usage is TRBV7-6 and J usage is TRBJ2-7, with 12 positions matching TRBD2. The CDR3 nucleotides read TGTGCCAGCAGCCCAGAGACTAGCGGGAGCGACGAGCAGTACTTC. Translated: CASSPETSGSDEQYF.